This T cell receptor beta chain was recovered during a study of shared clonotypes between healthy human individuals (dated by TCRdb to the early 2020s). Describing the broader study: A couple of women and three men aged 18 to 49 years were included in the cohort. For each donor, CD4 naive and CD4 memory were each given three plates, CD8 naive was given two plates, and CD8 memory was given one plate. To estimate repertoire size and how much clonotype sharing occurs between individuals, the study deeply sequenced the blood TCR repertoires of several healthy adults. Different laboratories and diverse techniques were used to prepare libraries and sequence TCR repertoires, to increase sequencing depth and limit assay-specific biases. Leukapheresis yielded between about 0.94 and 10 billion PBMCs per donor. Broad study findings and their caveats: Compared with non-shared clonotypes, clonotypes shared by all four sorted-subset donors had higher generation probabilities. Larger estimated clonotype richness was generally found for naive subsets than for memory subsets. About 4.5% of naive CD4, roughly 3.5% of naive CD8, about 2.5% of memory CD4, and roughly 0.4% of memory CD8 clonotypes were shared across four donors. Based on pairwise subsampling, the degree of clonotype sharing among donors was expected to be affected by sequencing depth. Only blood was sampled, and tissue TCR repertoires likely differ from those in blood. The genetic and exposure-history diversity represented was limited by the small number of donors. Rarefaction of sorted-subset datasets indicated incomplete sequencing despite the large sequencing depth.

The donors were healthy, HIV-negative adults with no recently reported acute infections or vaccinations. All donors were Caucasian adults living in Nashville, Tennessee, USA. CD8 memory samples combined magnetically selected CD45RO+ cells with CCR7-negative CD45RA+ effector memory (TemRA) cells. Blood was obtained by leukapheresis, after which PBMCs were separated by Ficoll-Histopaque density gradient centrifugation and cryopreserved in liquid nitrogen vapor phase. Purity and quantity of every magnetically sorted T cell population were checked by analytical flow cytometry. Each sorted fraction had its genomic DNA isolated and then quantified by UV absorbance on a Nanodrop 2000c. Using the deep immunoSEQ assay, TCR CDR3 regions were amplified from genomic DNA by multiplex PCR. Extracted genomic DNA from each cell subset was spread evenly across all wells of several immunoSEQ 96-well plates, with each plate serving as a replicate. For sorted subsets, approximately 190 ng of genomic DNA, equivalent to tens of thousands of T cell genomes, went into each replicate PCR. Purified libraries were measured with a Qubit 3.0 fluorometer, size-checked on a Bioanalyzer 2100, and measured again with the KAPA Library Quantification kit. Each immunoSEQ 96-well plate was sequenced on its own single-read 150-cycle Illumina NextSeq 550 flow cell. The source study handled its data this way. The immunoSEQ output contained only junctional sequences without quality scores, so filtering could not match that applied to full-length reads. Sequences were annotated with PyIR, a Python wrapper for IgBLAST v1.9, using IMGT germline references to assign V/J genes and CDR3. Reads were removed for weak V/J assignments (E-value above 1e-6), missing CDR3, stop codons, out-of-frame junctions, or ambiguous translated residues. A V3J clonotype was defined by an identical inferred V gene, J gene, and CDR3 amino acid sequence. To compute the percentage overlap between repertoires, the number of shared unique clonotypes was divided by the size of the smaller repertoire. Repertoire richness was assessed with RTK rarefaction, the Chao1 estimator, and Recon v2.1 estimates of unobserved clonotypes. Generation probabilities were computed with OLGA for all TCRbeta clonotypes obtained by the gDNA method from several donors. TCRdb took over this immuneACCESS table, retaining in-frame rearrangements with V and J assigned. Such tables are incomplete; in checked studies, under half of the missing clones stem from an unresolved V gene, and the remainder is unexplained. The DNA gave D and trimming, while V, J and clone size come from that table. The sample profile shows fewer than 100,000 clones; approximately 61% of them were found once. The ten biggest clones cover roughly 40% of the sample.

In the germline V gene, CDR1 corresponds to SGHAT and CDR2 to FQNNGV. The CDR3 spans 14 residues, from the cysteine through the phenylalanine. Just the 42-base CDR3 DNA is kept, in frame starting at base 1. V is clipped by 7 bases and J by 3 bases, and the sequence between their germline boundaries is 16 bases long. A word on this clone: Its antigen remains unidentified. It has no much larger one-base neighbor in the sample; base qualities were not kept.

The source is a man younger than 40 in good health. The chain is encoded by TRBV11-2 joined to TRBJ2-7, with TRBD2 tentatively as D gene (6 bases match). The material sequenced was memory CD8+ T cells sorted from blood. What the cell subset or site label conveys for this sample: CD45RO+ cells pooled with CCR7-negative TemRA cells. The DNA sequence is TGTGCCAGCACCGGGGGAAGGATGAGCTACGAGCAGTACTTC. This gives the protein CASTGGRMSYEQYF.